The present T cell receptor beta chain was sequenced within a study of glioma-infiltrating T cells after dendritic cell vaccination. This clone came up a few times. Sequenced by immunoSEQ multiplex PCR; TCRdb stores in-frame clones only, minus some. In the table there are 75,000 to 100,000 clones, 75% to 85% of which are singletons. This TCR came from a human donor with glioblastoma. Material: blood, obtained before dendritic cell vaccination.

CDR3 in DNA: TGTGCCAGCCACCCCAGGGGATACACTGAAGCTTTCTTT. Protein: CASHPRGYTEAFF. The chain joins TRBV28 to TRBJ1-1; D possibly corresponds to TRBD1 (6 bases). The CDR3 is made up of 13 amino acids. Germline-derived CDR1 and CDR2 are MDHEN and SYDVKM. Trimming took 8 bases from V and 3 from J, leaving 13 bases between them. Full variable domain (rest looked up from reference TRBV28 and TRBJ1-1): DVKVTQSSRYLVKRTGEKVFLECVQDMDHENMFWYRQDPGLGLRLIYFSYDVKMKEKGDIPEGYSVSREKKERFSLILESASTNQTSMYLCASHPRGYTEAFFGQGTRLTVV.